The entry that follows covers one T cell receptor beta chain sequence. The antigen this receptor binds is unknown. The record has no base qualities; no much larger clone is one base away. The data stem from a study of blood T cell repertoires in COVID-19 (dated by TCRdb to 2020 to 2022). With regard to the full study: Collaborator samples came from the United States, Italy and Spain and covered acute and convalescent phases of COVID-19. The material from the prospective study consisted of cDNA or gDNA derived from T cells, B-cell-depleted T cells, or PBMCs. Deeply sampled blood TCRbeta repertoires from subjects exposed to, actively infected with, or recovered from COVID-19 were included in the dataset. The repertoires were made available in a free public database intended to serve as a resource for research on the immune response to SARS-CoV-2. Samples came from the ongoing ImmuneRACE study (first 160 participants) plus 1,254 subjects from 6 global collaborators. A de-identified subject ID, COVID-19 status, age in years and sex were almost always included in the sample metadata. Where HLA class I and class II types were available, the types were taken from metadata supplied by the sample provider, not from assay-based typing.

In the prospective study, participants were about 18 to 100 years old, resided in fewer than 25 geographic areas of the United States, and were enrolled through a virtual design. In the prospective study, cohorts were assigned on the basis of participant-reported clinical history obtained from a screening survey and a study questionnaire. In the prospective study, mobile phlebotomists collected whole blood, serum and a nasopharyngeal or oropharyngeal swab from each participant. Additional blood draws and questionnaires over an approximately 2-month period could optionally be provided by prospective study participants. Before DNA extraction, prospective study blood samples were shipped either frozen or at room temperature. The CDR3 runs 15 amino acids, cysteine and phenylalanine included. Kept here is only the CDR3 DNA, which spans 45 bases and is read in frame from base 1. The germline V gene yields SGHVS for CDR1 and FNYEAQ for CDR2. V is cut by 2 bases and J by 3 bases, and the space between the germline ends is 10 bases.

Study-wide conclusions, independent of this receptor: The quantity of clinical and demographic metadata differed by source and by participant and was supplied without curation.

The immunoSEQ Assay, a bias-controlled multiplex PCR, was used to amplify TCRbeta CDR3 regions from genomic DNA. The published analysis was carried out like this. The number of nucleated cells in each sample was estimated from the amplification of reference gene primers within the assay. Sequence reads were collapsed and filtered to measure the absolute abundance of every unique TCRbeta CDR3 rearrangement. For each sample, productive Simpson clonality was calculated as the square root of Simpson's diversity index over productive rearrangements. TCRdb limited this immuneACCESS table to in-frame rearrangements with V and J called. A share of clones is missing; checked studies link under half to unresolved V genes, and the rest is unexplained. The V and J calls and clone size are taken from that table; D and trimming were inferred from the DNA. The sample table holds roughly 240,000 clones, of which approximately 88% were seen once. The ten most abundant clones make up approximately 2.4% of the sample.

The clonotype was recovered from a woman in her 30s with acute COVID-19. The specimen was PBMCs or T cells enriched from blood (not recorded which). The chain couples TRBV7-6 to TRBJ2-2; the D gene cannot be named for sure. The CDR3 in this case is CASSLKAGYTGELFF. The sequence in DNA is TGTGCCAGCAGCTTAAAAGCAGGATACACCGGGGAGCTGTTTTTT.